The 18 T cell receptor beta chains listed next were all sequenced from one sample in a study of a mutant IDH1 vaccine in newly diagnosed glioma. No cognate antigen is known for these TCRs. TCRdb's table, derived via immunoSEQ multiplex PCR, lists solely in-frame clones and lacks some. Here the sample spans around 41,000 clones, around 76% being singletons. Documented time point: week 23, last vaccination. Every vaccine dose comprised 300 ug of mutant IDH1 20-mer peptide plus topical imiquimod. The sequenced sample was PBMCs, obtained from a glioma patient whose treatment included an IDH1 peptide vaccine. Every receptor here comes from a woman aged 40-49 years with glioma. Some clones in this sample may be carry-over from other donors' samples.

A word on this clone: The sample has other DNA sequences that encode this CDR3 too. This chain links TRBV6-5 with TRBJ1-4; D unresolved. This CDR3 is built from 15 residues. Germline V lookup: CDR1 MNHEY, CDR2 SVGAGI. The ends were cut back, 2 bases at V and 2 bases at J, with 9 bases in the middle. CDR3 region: CASSYAQLTNEKLFF. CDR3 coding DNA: TGTGCCAGCAGTTACGCCCAACTCACTAATGAAAAACTGTTTTTT.

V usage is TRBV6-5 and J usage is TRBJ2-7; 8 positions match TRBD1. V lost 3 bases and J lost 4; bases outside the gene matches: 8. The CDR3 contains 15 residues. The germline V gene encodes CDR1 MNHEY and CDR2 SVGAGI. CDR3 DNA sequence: TGTGCCAGCAGTTATGGCGGGACAGGAGATTACGAGCAGTACTTC. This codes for CASSYGGTGDYEQYF.

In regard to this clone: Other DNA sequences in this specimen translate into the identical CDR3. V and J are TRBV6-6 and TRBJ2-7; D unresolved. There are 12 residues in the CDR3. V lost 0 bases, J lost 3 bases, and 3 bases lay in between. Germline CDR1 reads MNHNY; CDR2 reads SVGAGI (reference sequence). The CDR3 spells CASSYSSYEQYF. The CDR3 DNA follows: TGTGCCAGCAGTTACTCCAGCTACGAGCAGTACTTC.

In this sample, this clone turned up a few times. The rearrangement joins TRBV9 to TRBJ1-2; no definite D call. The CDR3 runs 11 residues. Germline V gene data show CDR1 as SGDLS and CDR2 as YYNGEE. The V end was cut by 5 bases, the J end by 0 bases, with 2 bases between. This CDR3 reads CASRSNYGYTF. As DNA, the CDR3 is TGTGCCAGCAGATCTAACTATGGCTACACCTTC.

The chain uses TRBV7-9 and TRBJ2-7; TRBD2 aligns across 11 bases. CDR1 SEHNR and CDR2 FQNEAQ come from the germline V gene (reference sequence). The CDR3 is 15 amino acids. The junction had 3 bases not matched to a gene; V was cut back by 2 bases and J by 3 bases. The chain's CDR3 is CASSLTTSGNYEQYF. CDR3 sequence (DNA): TGTGCCAGCAGCTTAACGACTAGCGGGAACTACGAGCAGTACTTC.

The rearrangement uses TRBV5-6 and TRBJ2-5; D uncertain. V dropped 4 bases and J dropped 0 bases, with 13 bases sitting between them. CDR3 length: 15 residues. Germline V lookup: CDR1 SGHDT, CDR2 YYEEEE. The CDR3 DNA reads TGTGCCAGCAGCCAGTCCAATTTGTACCAAGAGACCCAGTACTTC. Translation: CASSQSNLYQETQYF.

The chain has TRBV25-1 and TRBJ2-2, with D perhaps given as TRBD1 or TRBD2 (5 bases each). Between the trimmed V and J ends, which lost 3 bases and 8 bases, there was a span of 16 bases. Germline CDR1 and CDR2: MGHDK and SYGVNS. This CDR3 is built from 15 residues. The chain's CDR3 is CASSEPIGDVGELFF. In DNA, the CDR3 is TGTGCCAGCAGTGAGCCTATCGGGGACGTGGGGGAGCTGTTTTTT.

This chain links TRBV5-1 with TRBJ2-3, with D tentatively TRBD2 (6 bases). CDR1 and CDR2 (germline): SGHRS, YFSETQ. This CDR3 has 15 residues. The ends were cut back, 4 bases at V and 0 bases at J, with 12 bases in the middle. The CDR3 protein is CASSPRGGSTDTQYF. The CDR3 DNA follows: TGCGCCAGCAGCCCGCGTGGGGGGAGCACAGATACGCAGTATTTT.

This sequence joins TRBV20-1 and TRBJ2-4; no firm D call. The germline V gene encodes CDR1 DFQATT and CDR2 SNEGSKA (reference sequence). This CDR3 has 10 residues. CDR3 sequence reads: CSGAKNIQYF. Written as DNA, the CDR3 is TGCAGCGGCGCCAAAAACATTCAGTACTTC.

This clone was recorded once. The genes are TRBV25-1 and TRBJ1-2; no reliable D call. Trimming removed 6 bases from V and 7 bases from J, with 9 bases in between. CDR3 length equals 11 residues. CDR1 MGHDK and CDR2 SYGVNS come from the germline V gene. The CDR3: CASRAVGGYTF. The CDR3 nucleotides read TGTGCCAGCAGGGCTGTAGGTGGCTACACCTTC.

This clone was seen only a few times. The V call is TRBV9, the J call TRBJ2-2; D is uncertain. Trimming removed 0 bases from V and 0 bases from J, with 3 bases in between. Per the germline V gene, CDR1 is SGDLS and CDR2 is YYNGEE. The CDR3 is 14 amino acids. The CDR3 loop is CASSVDPNTGELFF. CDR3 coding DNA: TGTGCCAGCAGCGTAGACCCGAACACCGGGGAGCTGTTTTTT.

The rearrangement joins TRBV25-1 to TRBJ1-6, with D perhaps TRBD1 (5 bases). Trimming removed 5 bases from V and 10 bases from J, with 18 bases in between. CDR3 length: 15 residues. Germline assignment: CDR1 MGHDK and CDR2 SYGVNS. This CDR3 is CASSSLDPGYSPLHF. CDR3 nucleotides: TGTGCCAGCAGTTCTCTCGACCCAGGGTACTCACCCCTCCACTTT.

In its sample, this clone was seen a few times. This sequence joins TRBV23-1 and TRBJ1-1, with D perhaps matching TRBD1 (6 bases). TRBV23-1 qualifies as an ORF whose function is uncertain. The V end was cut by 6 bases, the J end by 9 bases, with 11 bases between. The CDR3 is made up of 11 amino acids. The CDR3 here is CASSYTGKAFF. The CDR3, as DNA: TGCGCCAGCAGCTATACAGGGAAAGCTTTCTTT.

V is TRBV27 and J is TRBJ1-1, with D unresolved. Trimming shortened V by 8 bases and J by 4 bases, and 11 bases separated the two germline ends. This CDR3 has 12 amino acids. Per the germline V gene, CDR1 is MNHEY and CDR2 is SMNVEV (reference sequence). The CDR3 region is CASYGDRTEAFF. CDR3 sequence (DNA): TGTGCCAGCTACGGAGATCGCACTGAAGCTTTCTTT.

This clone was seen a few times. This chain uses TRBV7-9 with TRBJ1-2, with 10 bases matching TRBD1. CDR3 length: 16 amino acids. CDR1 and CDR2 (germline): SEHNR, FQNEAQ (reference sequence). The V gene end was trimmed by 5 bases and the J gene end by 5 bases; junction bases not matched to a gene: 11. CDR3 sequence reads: CASSLTGTGDGYGYTF. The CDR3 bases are TGTGCCAGCAGCCTAACCGGGACAGGGGATGGATATGGCTACACCTTC.

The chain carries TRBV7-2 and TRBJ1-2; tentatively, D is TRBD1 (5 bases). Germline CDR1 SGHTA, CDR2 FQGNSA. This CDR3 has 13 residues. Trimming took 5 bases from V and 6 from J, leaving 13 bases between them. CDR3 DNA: TGTGCCAGCAGCCGGACACCCGAGGATGGCTACACCTTC. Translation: CASSRTPEDGYTF.

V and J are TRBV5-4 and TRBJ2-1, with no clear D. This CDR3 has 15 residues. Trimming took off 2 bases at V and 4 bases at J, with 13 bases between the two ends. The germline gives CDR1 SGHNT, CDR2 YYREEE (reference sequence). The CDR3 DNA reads TGTGCCAGCAGCTTAGTGGTACCGAAATACAATGAGCAGTTCTTC. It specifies CASSLVVPKYNEQFF.

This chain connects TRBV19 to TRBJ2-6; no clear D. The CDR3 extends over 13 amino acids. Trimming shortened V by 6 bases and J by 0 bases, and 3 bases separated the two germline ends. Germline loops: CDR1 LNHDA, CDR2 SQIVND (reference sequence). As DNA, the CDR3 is TGTGCCAGTAGCCCCTCTGGGGCCAACGTCCTGACTTTC. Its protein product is CASSPSGANVLTF.